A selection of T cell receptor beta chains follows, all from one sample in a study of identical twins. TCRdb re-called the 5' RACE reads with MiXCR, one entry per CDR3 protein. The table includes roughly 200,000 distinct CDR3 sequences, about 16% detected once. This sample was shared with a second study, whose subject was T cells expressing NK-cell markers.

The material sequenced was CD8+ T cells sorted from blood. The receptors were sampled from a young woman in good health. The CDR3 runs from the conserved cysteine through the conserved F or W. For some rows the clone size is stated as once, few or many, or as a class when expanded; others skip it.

CASSQFRGTDTQYF	few	TRBJ2-3	TRBV11-2
CASLGANNEQFF	-	TRBJ2-1	TRBV6-5
CSVEATSSRTDTQYF	many	TRBJ2-3	TRBV29-1
CASSSFPLESSYNEQFF	few	TRBJ2-1	TRBV5-1
CASGGGFEQFF	few	TRBJ2-1	TRBV12-3/TRBV12-4
CATSTNRGGLRDTDIQYF	few	TRBJ2-4	TRBV15
CASSSTPAPEQYF	-	TRBJ2-7	TRBV7-9
CATSRARTVNLYGYTF	few	TRBJ1-2	TRBV15
CASSLEGDPFSYEQYF	few	TRBJ2-7	TRBV5-1
CASAGPGEGIYNEQFF	few	TRBJ2-1	TRBV12-5
CASRGLAGEDEQYF	-	TRBJ2-7	TRBV6-1
CASSYGSRRYEQYF	few	TRBJ2-7	TRBV6-2/TRBV6-3
CASSRTSGGIETQYF	many	TRBJ2-5	TRBV7-9
CASSVADSRTYEQYF	-	TRBJ2-7	TRBV9
CASFGVGYNEQFF	few	TRBJ2-1	TRBV5-1
CASSELTAGVDGYTF	-	TRBJ1-2	TRBV5-1
CASSFGRTNTGELFF	-	TRBJ2-2	TRBV12-3/TRBV12-4
CASSVAGSQETQYF	-	TRBJ2-5	TRBV9
CASSLGRADTQYF	few	TRBJ2-3	TRBV12-3/TRBV12-4
CASSFETSGTDTQYF	few	TRBJ2-3	TRBV7-9
CASTREGNRYEQYF	few	TRBJ2-7	TRBV12-3/TRBV12-4
CASSLGGLSEAFF	-	TRBJ1-1	TRBV13
CASSVNLGLDSTGELFF	-	TRBJ2-2	TRBV9
CASSQGTGAKNIQYF	few	TRBJ2-4	TRBV4-3
CASLPVPSDTQYF	-	TRBJ2-3	TRBV10-2
CSAQQALNIQYF	many	TRBJ2-4	TRBV20-1
CASSQDRHTNTGELFF	few	TRBJ2-2	TRBV3-1
CASSQGADEQFF	few	TRBJ2-1	TRBV3-1
CSARASGGTYPYEQYF	few	TRBJ2-7	TRBV20-1